This record covers a single T cell receptor (beta chain). Its cognate antigen is unknown. This CDR3 region has 16 residues. From germline, CDR1 is SGHRS and CDR2 YFSETQ. V gave up 4 bases and J gave up 3 bases; unmatched junction bases: 8. Method: immunoSEQ multiplex PCR; TCRdb's copy keeps in-frame clones and lacks some. Seen here are just over 30,000 clones, over 75% observed once, and the top ten hold 2% to 2.5%. This sample was taken from a study of Tregs in tolerant kidney transplant recipients. The overall study: Antibodies separated recipient from donor cells.

The gene calls are TRBV5-1 and TRBJ2-3, with 10 bases fitting TRBD1. The source is a human donor in good health. The sample comprised Tregs from blood cultured with allogeneic cells. Here the CDR3 reads CASSRGDRGMTDTQYF. CDR3 coding DNA: TGCGCCAGCAGCCGTGGGGACAGGGGAATGACAGATACGCAGTATTTT.